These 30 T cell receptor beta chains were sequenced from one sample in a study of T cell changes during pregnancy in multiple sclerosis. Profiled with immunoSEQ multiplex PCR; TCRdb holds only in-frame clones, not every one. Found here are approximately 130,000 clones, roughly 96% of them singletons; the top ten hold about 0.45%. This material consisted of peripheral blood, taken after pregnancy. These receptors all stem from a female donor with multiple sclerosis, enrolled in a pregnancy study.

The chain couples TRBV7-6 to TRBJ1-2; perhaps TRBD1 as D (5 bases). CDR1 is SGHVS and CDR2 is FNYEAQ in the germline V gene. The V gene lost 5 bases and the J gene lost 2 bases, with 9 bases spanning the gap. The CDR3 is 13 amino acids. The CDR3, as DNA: TGTGCCAGCAGCCCGACAGTGAACTATGGCTACACCTTC. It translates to CASSPTVNYGYTF.

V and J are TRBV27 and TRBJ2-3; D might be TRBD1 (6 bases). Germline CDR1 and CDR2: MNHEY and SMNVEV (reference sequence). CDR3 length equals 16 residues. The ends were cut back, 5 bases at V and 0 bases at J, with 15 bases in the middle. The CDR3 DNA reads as TGTGCCAGCAGTGGACAGTTTTCTTCTAGCACAGATACGCAGTATTTT. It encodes CASSGQFSSSTDTQYF.

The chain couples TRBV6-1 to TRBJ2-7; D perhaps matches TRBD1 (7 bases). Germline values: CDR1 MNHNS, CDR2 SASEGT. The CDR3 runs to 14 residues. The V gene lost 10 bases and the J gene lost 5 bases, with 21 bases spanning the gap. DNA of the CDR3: TGTGCCATTAAGGAGGGGGCTATGGTCCACGAGCAGTACTTC. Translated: CAIKEGAMVHEQYF.

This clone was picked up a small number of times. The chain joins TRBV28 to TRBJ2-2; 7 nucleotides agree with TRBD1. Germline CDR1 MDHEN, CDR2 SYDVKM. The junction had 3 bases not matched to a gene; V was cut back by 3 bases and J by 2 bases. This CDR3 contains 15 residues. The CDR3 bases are TGTGCCAGCAGTTTCGGGGACAGAAACACCGGGGAGCTGTTTTTT. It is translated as CASSFGDRNTGELFF.

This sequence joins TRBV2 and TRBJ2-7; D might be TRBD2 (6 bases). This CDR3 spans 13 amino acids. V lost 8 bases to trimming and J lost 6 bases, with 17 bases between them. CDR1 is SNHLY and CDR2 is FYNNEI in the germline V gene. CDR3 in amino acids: CASLREILSEQYF. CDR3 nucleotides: TGTGCCAGCCTTCGGGAGATCTTGAGCGAGCAGTACTTC.

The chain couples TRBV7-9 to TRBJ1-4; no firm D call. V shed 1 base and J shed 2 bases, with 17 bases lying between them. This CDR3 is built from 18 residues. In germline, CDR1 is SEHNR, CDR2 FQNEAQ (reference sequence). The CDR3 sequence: CASSLDVLMAGTNEKLFF. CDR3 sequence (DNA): TGTGCCAGCAGCTTAGACGTCTTGATGGCCGGGACTAATGAAAAACTGTTTTTT.

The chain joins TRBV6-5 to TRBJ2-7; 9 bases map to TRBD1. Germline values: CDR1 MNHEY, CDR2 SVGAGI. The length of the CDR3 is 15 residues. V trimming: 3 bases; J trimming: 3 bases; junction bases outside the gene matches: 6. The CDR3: CASSYSGQGHYEQYF. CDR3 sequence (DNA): TGTGCCAGCAGTTATTCGGGACAGGGTCACTACGAGCAGTACTTC.

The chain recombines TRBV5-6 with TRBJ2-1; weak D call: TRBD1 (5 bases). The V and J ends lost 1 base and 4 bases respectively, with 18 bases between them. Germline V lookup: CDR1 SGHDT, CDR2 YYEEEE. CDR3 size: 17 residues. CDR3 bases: TGTGCCAGCAGCTTGTACCGCCCAAGGGGCCTATACAATGAGCAGTTCTTC. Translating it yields CASSLYRPRGLYNEQFF.

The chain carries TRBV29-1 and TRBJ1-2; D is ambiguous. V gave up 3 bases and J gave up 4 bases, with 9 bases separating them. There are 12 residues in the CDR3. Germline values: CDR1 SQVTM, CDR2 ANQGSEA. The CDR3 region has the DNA TGCAGCGTTGATAGCGACACCTATGGCTACACCTTC. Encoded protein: CSVDSDTYGYTF.

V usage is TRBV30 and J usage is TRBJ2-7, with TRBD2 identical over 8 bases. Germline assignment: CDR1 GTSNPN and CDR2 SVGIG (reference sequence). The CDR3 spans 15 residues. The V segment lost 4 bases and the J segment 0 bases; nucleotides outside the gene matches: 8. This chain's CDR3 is CAWIPRGGGSYEQYF. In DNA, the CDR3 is TGTGCCTGGATCCCACGGGGGGGAGGCTCCTACGAGCAGTACTTC.

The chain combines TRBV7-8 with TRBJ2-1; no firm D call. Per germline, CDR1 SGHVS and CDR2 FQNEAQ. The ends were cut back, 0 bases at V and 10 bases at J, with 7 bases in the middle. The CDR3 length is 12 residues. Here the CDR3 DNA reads TGTGCCAGCAGCTTAGCCTTCCGGGAGCAGTTCTTC. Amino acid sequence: CASSLAFREQFF. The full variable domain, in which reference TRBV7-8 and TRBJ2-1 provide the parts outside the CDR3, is GAGVSQSPRYKVAKRGQDVALRCDPISGHVSLFWYQQALGQGPEFLTYFQNEAQLDKSGLPSDRFFAERPEGSVSTLKIQRTQQEDSAVYLCASSLAFREQFFGPGTRLTVL.

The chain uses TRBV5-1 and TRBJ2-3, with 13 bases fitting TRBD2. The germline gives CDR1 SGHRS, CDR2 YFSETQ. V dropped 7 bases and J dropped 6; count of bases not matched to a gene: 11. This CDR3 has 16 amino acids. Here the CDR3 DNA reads TGCGCCAGCTCCCTGAGACTAGCGGGAGGAGGGGATACGCAGTATTTT. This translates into CASSLRLAGGGDTQYF. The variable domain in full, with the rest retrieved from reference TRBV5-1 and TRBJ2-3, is KAGVTQTPRYLIKTRGQQVTLSCSPISGHRSVSWYQQTPGQGLQFLFEYFSETQRNKGNFPGRFSGRQFSNSRSEMNVSTLELGDSALYLCASSLRLAGGGDTQYFGPGTRLTVL.

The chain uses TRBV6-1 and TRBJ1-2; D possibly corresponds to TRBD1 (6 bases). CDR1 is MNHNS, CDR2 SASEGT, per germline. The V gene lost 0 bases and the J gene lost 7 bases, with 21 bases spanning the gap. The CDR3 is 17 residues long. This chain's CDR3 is CASSEAGAGPGFSGYTF. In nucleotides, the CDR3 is TGTGCCAGCAGTGAAGCGGGGGCAGGGCCCGGGTTTTCTGGCTACACCTTC.

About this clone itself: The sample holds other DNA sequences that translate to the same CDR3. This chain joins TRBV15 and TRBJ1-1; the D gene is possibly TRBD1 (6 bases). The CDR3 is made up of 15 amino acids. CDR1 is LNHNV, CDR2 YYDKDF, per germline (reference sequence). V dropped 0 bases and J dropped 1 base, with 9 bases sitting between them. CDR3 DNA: TGTGCCACCAGCAGAGACAGGGGCGCGAACACTGAAGCTTTCTTT. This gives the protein CATSRDRGANTEAFF. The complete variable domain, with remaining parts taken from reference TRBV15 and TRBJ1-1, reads DAMVIQNPRYQVTQFGKPVTLSCSQTLNHNVMYWYQQKSSQAPKLLFHYYDKDFNNEADTPDNFQSRRPNTSFCFLDIRSPGLGDTAMYLCATSRDRGANTEAFFGQGTRLTVV.

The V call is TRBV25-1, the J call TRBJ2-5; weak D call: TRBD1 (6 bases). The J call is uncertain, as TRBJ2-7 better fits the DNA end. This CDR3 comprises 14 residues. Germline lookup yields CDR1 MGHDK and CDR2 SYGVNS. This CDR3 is CASSTPGAPYEQYF. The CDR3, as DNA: TGTGCCAGCAGCACCCCAGGGGCTCCCTACGAGCAGTACTTC.

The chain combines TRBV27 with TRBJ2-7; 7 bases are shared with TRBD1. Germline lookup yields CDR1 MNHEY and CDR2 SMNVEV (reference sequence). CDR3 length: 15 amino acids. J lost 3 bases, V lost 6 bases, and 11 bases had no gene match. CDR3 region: CASSHSGDRGYEQYF. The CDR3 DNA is TGTGCCAGCAGCCATTCCGGGGACAGAGGCTACGAGCAGTACTTC.

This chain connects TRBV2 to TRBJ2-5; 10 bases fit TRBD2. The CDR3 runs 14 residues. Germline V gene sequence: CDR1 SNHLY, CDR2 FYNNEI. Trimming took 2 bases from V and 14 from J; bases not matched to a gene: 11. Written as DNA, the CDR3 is TGTGCCAGCAGTGAATGGGAGCGGGAGGGCCTCAAATACTTC. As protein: CASSEWEREGLKYF.

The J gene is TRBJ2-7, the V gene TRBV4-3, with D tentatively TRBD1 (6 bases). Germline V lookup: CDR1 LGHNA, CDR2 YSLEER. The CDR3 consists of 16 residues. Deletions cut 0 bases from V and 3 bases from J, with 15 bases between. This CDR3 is CASSQEATGTGYEQYF. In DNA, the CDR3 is TGCGCCAGCAGCCAAGAGGCGACAGGTACGGGCTACGAGCAGTACTTC.

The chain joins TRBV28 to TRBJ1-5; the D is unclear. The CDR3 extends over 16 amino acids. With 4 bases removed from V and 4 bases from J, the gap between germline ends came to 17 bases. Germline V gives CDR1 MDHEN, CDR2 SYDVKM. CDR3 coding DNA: TGTGCCAGCAGTTCTCCGGGAGCCTTTAGTAATCAGCCCCAGCATTTT. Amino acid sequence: CASSSPGAFSNQPQHF.

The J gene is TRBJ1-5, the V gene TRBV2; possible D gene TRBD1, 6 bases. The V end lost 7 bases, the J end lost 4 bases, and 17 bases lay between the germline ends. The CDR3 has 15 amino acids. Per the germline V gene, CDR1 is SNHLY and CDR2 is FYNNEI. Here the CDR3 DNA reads TGTGCCAGCAAAGAGGGGGGGCTTGGGAATCAGCCCCAGCATTTT. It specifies CASKEGGLGNQPQHF.

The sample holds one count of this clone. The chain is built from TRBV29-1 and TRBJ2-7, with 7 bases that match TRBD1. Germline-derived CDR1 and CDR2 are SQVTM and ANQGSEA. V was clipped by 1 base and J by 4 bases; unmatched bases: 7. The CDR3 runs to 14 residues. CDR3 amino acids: CSVEAPGQLYEQYF. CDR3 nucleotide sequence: TGCAGCGTTGAAGCTCCGGGACAGCTTTACGAGCAGTACTTC.

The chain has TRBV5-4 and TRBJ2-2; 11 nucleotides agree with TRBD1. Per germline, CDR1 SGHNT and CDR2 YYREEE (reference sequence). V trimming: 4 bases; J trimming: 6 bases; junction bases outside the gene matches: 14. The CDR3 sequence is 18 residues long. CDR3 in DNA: TGTGCCAGCAGCCCCCACAAGCGGGGGACAGGGGGATCCGGGGAGCTGTTTTTT. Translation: CASSPHKRGTGGSGELFF.

The CDR3 is CASSSMGTGRIPYEQYF. CDR3 in DNA: TGTGCCAGCAGTTCGATGGGGACAGGGCGCATTCCCTACGAGCAGTACTTC. This rearrangement joins TRBV6-4 to TRBJ2-7; 9 positions agree with TRBD1. The CDR3 loop spans 17 amino acids. From germline, CDR1 is MRHNA and CDR2 SNTAGT. J was trimmed by 2 bases and V by 5 bases; bases with no gene match: 13.

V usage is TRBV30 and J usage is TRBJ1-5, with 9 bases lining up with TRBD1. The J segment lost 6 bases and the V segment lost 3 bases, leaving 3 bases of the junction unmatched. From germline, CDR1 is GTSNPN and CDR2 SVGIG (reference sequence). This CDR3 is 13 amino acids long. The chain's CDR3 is CAWRGQGVQPQHF. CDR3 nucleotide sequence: TGTGCCTGGAGGGGACAGGGAGTTCAGCCCCAGCATTTT.

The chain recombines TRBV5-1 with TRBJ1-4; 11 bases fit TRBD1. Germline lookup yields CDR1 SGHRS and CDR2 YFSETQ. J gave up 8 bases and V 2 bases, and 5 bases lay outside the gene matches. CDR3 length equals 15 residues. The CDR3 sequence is CASSLPGQGGEKLFF. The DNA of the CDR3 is TGCGCCAGCAGCTTACCGGGACAGGGGGGAGAAAAACTGTTTTTT.

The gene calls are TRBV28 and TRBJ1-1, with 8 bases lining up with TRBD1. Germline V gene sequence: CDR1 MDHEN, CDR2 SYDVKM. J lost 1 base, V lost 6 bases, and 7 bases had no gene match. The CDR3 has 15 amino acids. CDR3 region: CASSRRGRKNTEAFF. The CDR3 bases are TGTGCCAGCAGCCGCAGGGGGCGGAAGAACACTGAAGCTTTCTTT.

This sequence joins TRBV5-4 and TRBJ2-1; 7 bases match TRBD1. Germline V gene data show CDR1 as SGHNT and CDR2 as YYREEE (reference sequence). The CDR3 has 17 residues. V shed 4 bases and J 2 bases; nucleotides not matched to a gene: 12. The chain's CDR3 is CASSPGTAPLPYNEQFF. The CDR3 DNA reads TGTGCCAGCAGCCCGGGGACAGCTCCTTTACCCTACAATGAGCAGTTCTTC.

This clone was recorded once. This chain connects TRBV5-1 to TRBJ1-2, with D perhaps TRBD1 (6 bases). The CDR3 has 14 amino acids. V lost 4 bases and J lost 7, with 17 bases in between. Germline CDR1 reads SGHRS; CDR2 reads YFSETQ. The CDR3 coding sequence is TGCGCCAGCAGCCCAAGTCCAGGGGATACTGGCTACACCTTC. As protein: CASSPSPGDTGYTF.

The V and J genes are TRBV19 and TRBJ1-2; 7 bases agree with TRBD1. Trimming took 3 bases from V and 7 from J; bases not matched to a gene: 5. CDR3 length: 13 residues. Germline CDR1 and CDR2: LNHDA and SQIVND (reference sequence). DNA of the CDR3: TGTGCCAGTAGTATCGGGACAGTTGGTGGCTACACCTTC. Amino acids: CASSIGTVGGYTF.

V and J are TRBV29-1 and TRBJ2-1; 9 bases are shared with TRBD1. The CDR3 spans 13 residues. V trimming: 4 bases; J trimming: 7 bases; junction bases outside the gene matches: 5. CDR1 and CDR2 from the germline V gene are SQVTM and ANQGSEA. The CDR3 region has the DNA TGCAGCGTTGTCGGGACAGGGAGTAATGAGCAGTTCTTC. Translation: CSVVGTGSNEQFF.